The 25 T cell receptor beta chains below come from one sample, sequenced in a study of molecular identifiers for immune sequencing clone quantification. TCRdb ran MiXCR on the PCR reads and lists one entry per CDR3 protein. Here the sample spans about 640,000 distinct CDR3 sequences, 15% to 20% being singletons. Material: naive CD8+ T cells from blood, with Jurkat cell RNA spiked in. Subset denoted: FACS-sorted CD8+CD4-CCR7+CD45RA+ naive T cells. The receptors stem from a human donor in good health. Some libraries in this study had Jurkat cell RNA spiked in.

V usage is TRBV3-1 and J usage is TRBJ2-5; TRBD2 aligns across 8 bases. Germline V lookup: CDR1 LGHDT, CDR2 YNNKEL (reference sequence). This CDR3 contains 15 residues. Losses at the gene ends were 4 bases for V and 1 base for J; bases not matched to a gene: 5. The CDR3 sequence: CASSRVGGGQETQYF. The CDR3 DNA reads TGTGCCAGCAGCCGCGTCGGGGGGGGCCAAGAGACCCAGTACTTC.

This clonotype was seen repeatedly, ten times or more. The chain carries TRBV29-1 and TRBJ2-5, with D hard to call. Deletions cut 3 bases from V and 0 bases from J, with 8 bases between. The CDR3 sequence is 13 residues long. Looked up from germline, CDR1 is SQVTM and CDR2 is ANQGSEA. CDR3 bases: TGCAGCGTTGATGTCCGGAACCAAGAGACCCAGTACTTC. Its translation: CSVDVRNQETQYF. Together with reference TRBV29-1 and TRBJ2-5, the CDR3 gives the full variable domain: SAVISQKPSRDICQRGTSLTIQCQVDSQVTMMFWYRQQPGQSLTLIATANQGSEATYESGFVIDKFPISRPNLTFSTLTVSNMSPEDSSIYLCSVDVRNQETQYFGPGTRLLVL.

In the case of this clonotype: This may be a read error: a much more frequent sequence differs by one nucleotide. The chain links TRBV19 to TRBJ2-1; 7 nucleotides match TRBD2. CDR3 length equals 13 residues. Germline-derived CDR1 and CDR2 are LNHDA and SQIVND (reference sequence). V was pared by 5 bases and J by 9 bases, with 7 bases of the junction left unmatched. CDR3 sequence reads: CASSVSGGGEQFF. DNA of the CDR3: TGTGCCAGTAGTGTCAGTGGCGGGGGTGAGCAGTTCTTC. The variable domain in full, with the rest retrieved from reference TRBV19 and TRBJ2-1, is DGGITQSPKYLFRKEGQNVTLSCEQNLNHDAMYWYRQDPGQGLRLIYYSQIVNDFQKGDIAEGYSVSREKKESFPLTVTSAQKNPTAFYLCASSVSGGGEQFFGPGTRLTVL.

A remark on this clonotype: A much larger clone sits a single nucleotide away, making a read error possible. The chain recombines TRBV4-2 with TRBJ1-2; TRBD1 is a possible D gene (6 bases). The CDR3 totals 14 residues. CDR1 and CDR2 from the germline V gene are LGHNA and YNFKEQ. The CDR3 DNA is TGTTCCAGCAGCCAAGGACTTGGACAGTATGGCTACACCTTC. Translating gives CSSSQGLGQYGYTF.

This CDR3 reads CASSSSGGVETQYF. The CDR3 DNA reads as TGTGCCAGCAGTTCCTCAGGGGGCGTTGAGACCCAGTACTTC. The chain recombines TRBV12-3 or TRBV12-4 with TRBJ2-5; 8 positions match TRBD1. Trimming took 4 bases from V and 5 from J; bases not matched to a gene: 6. The CDR3 totals 14 residues.

This clonotype was picked up a small number of times. This chain joins TRBV19 and TRBJ1-5; no clear D. CDR1 and CDR2 (germline): LNHDA, SQIVND (reference sequence). Trimming stripped 0 bases from V and 4 bases from J, with 13 bases between. This CDR3 spans 16 amino acids. CDR3 bases: TGTGCCAGTAGTATAGATAGGGCGGCGGGAAATCAGCCCCAGCATTTT. Its protein product is CASSIDRAAGNQPQHF.

Notes on this clonotype: This may be a read error, as it is one base from a much larger clone. The chain has TRBV20-1 and TRBJ2-3, with 11 bases lining up with TRBD2. This CDR3 comprises 17 residues. From germline, CDR1 is DFQATT and CDR2 SNEGSKA (reference sequence). CDR3 region: CNASVASGRSVTDTQYF. For the CDR3, the DNA is TGCAATGCTAGTGTGGCTAGCGGGAGGTCAGTGACAGATACGCAGTATTTT.

The table lists this clonotype with many counts. V gene TRBV7-9 combines with J gene TRBJ1-2; D may be TRBD1 (5 bases). The CDR3 consists of 17 residues. Germline CDR1 reads SEHNR; CDR2 reads FQNEAQ (reference sequence). The V end was cut by 4 bases, the J end by 2 bases, with 20 bases between. In DNA form, the CDR3 reads TGTGCCAGCAGCTCCTCGGGGCAGCTAGCACTCAACTATGGCTACACCTTC. Encoded protein: CASSSSGQLALNYGYTF.

This chain links TRBV28 with TRBJ2-1, with 11 bases lining up with TRBD1. The CDR3 spans 14 residues. CDR1 and CDR2 (germline): MDHEN, SYDVKM. J lost 8 bases, V lost 8 bases, and 8 bases had no gene match. The CDR3 loop is CASGPGQGADEQFF. Here the CDR3 DNA reads TGTGCCAGCGGACCCGGACAGGGGGCCGATGAGCAGTTCTTC.

Details on this clonotype: A read error may explain this, as a much larger clone is one base away. The chain has TRBV4-1 and TRBJ2-5; no definite D call. Per germline, CDR1 MGHRA and CDR2 YSYEKL. This CDR3 comprises 13 residues. In nucleotides, the CDR3 is TGCGCCAGCAGCCAAGTAGTGTCTGAGACCCGGTACTTC. Amino acids: CASSQVVSETRYF.

V gene TRBV9 combines with J gene TRBJ1-1; 7 bases match TRBD1. Germline CDR1 reads SGDLS; CDR2 reads YYNGEE. This CDR3 region has 14 residues. The V segment lost 4 bases and the J segment 7 bases; nucleotides outside the gene matches: 10. CDR3 protein: CASSPTGNFNEAFF. The CDR3 DNA follows: TGTGCCAGCAGCCCGACAGGGAACTTTAATGAAGCTTTCTTT. Combining the CDR3 with reference TRBV9 and TRBJ1-1 gives the whole variable domain DSGVTQTPKHLITATGQRVTLRCSPRSGDLSVYWYQQSLDQGLQFLIQYYNGEERAKGNILERFSAQQFPDLHSELNLSSLELGDSALYFCASSPTGNFNEAFFGQGTRLTVV.

Of note for this clonotype: Because it lacks the conserved phenylalanine or tryptophan at the end, this CDR3 is likely a read error. The rearrangement links TRBV28 to TRBJ1-3, with no clear D. This CDR3 contains 12 residues. Germline CDR1 is MDHEN and CDR2 is SYDVKM. Deletions cut 5 bases from V and 11 bases from J, with 13 bases between. The CDR3 DNA sequence: TGTGCCAGCAGTGCCCCGCCTTGGGCCATATATTCT. Translated, it gives CASSAPPWAIYS.

This chain connects TRBV4-3 to TRBJ1-4; 11 bases line up with TRBD1. The junction had 2 bases not matched to a gene; V was cut back by 5 bases and J by 0 bases. This CDR3 has 16 residues. The germline V gene has CDR1 LGHNA and CDR2 YSLEER. The DNA of the CDR3 is TGCGCCAGCAGCGCGGACAGGGGGCCAACTAATGAAAAACTGTTTTTT. Translating it yields CASSADRGPTNEKLFF.

As for this clonotype: A single base separates this from a much larger clone, so it may be a read error. The CDR3 end shows no conserved phenylalanine or tryptophan, and so a read error is likely. This chain links TRBV7-9 with TRBJ2-7, with 8 bases fitting TRBD2. V lost 6 bases, J lost 5 bases, and 6 bases stayed unmatched. The CDR3 spans 13 residues. Germline V gene data show CDR1 as SEHNR and CDR2 as FQNEAQ (reference sequence). In DNA form, the CDR3 reads TGTGCCAGCAGATCCGGGACTAGTCACGAGCAGTACCTC. Its protein is CASRSGTSHEQYL.

At least ten counts were recorded for this clonotype. The gene calls are TRBV7-9 and TRBJ2-3; the match to TRBD2 covers 7 bases. CDR1 is SEHNR and CDR2 is FQNEAQ in the germline V gene (reference sequence). Germline trimming cut 9 bases from V and 3 bases from J; bases unmatched to any gene: 3. CDR3 length: 12 residues. The DNA for the CDR3 is TGTGCCAGTGGACTAGAGACAGATACGCAGTATTTT. Translated: CASGLETDTQYF.

This clonotype has a count of ten or more. The chain is built from TRBV6-5 and TRBJ2-3; D is uncertain. V dropped 5 bases and J dropped 5 bases, with 8 bases sitting between them. There are 12 residues in the CDR3. Looked up from germline, CDR1 is MNHEY and CDR2 is SVGAGI. CDR3 DNA: TGTGCCAGCAGTAACTGGGGAGATACGCAGTATTTT. It encodes CASSNWGDTQYF.

This clonotype was counted at least ten times. This rearrangement joins TRBV3-1 to TRBJ1-5, with 8 bases identical to TRBD1. CDR1 and CDR2 (germline): LGHDT, YNNKEL (reference sequence). Losses at the gene ends were 3 bases for V and 6 bases for J; bases not matched to a gene: 7. CDR3 length equals 15 residues. CDR3 sequence reads: CASSQDRDPVQPQHF. The CDR3 nucleotides are TGTGCCAGCAGCCAGGACAGGGATCCCGTTCAGCCCCAGCATTTT.

Turning to this clonotype: With a much larger clone just one base away, this may be a read error. The genes are TRBV29-1 and TRBJ1-2, with D unresolved. Germline CDR1 reads SQVTM; CDR2 reads ANQGSEA. This CDR3 has 12 amino acids. Trimming stripped 7 bases from V and 5 bases from J, with 14 bases between. CDR3 loop: CSAPDKSYGYTF. CDR3 nucleotide sequence: TGCAGCGCCCCCGACAAGTCTTATGGCTACACCTTC.

The J gene is TRBJ1-2, the V gene TRBV25-1; a possible D gene is TRBD1 (5 bases). The germline gives CDR1 MGHDK, CDR2 SYGVNS. The V and J ends lost 3 bases and 4 bases respectively, with 12 bases between them. The CDR3 length is 14 residues. The CDR3 region is CASSDLGHGYGYTF. CDR3 bases: TGTGCCAGCAGTGATCTGGGGCACGGCTATGGCTACACCTTC.

This clonotype was recorded at least ten times. The chain couples TRBV19 to TRBJ2-1, with TRBD2 matching 10 bases. This CDR3 has 15 amino acids. J lost 7 bases, V lost 6 bases, and 9 bases had no gene match. Germline lookup yields CDR1 LNHDA and CDR2 SQIVND (reference sequence). Here the CDR3 DNA reads TGTGCCAGTAGCGCCCTAGCGGGAGTGGAAAATGAGCAGTTCTTC. As protein: CASSALAGVENEQFF.

This clonotype was detected many times. The gene calls are TRBV21-1 and TRBJ2-7. TRBV21-1 has pseudogene status. CDR3 length: 12 amino acids. The CDR3 spells CASSNLAYEQYF. CDR3 DNA sequence: TGTGCCAGCAGCAACCTGGCCTACGAGCAGTACTTC.

This clonotype has ten or more counts. The chain couples TRBV19 to TRBJ1-6; D ambiguous. The CDR3 covers 16 residues. Deletions cut 3 bases from V and 2 bases from J, with 11 bases between. Germline CDR1 LNHDA, CDR2 SQIVND (reference sequence). The CDR3 region is CASSIEGTTYNSPLHF. Written as DNA, the CDR3 is TGTGCCAGTAGTATCGAGGGCACTACCTATAATTCACCCCTCCACTTT.

This clonotype was picked up a small number of times. The chain has TRBV12-3 or TRBV12-4 and TRBJ2-7; possible D gene TRBD2, 6 bases. V dropped 1 base and J dropped 3 bases, with 19 bases sitting between them. This CDR3 spans 17 amino acids. CDR3 in amino acids: CASSLGRSRGINYEQYF. CDR3 bases: TGTGCCAGCAGTTTAGGGCGGAGTCGGGGGATTAACTACGAGCAGTACTTC.

As regards this clonotype: A much larger clone differs by one base, so this may be a read error. V and J are TRBV15 and TRBJ1-1; 8 bases line up with TRBD1. Germline trimming cut 4 bases from V and 0 bases from J; bases unmatched to any gene: 10. The CDR3 is 17 residues long. Per the germline V gene, CDR1 is LNHNV and CDR2 is YYDKDF (reference sequence). CDR3: CATSKGRTGPLNTEAFF. DNA for the CDR3: TGTGCCACCAGCAAAGGACGGACAGGGCCCTTGAACACTGAAGCTTTCTTT.

The chain recombines TRBV7-9 with TRBJ2-5; 13 positions match TRBD2. Germline lookup yields CDR1 SEHNR and CDR2 FQNEAQ (reference sequence). The length of the CDR3 is 15 residues. V lost 4 bases, J lost 5 bases, and 4 bases stayed unmatched. This CDR3 is CASSSTSGGAETQYF. In DNA, the CDR3 is TGTGCCAGCAGCTCCACTAGCGGGGGGGCTGAGACCCAGTACTTC.